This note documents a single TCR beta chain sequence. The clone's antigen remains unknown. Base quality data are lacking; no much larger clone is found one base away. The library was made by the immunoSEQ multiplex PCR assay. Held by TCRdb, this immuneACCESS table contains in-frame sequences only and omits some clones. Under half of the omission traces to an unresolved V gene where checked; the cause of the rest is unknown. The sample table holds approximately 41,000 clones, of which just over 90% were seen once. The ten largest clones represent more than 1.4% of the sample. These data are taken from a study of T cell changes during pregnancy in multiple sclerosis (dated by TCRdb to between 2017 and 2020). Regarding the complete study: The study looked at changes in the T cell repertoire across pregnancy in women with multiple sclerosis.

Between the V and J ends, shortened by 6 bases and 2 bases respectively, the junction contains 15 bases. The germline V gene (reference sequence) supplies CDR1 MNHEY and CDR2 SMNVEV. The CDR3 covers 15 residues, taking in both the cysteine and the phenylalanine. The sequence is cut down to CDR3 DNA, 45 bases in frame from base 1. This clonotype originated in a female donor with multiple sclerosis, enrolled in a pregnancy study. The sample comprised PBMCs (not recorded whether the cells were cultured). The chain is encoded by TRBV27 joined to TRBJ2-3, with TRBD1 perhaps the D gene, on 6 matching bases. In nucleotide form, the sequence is TGTGCCAGCAGAGCTAGACAGGCAAACACAGATACGCAGTATTTT. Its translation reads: CASRARQANTDTQYF.